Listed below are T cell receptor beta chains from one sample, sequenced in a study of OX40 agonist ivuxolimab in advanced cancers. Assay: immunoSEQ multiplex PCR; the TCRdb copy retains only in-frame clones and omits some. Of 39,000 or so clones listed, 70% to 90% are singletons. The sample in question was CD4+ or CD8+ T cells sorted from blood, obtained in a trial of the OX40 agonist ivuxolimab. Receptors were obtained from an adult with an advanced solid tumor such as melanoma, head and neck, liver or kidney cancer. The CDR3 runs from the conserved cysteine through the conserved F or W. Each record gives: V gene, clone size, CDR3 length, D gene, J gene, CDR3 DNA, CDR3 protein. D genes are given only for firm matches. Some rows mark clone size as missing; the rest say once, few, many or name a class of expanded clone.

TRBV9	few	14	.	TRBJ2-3	TGTGCCAGCAGCGAACAGGGATTCGCAGATACGCAGTATTTT	CASSEQGFADTQYF
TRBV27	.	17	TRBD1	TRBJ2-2	TGTGCCAGCAGGCTCGTCCCCGGACAGGGGTACACCGGGGAGCTGTTTTTT	CASRLVPGQGYTGELFF
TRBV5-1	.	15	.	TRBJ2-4	TGCGCCAGCAGAACTATAGACAGGGCCAAAAACATTCAGTACTTC	CASRTIDRAKNIQYF
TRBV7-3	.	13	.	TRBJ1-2	TGTGCCAGCAGCTTAAGTCCTAACTATGGCTACACCTTC	CASSLSPNYGYTF
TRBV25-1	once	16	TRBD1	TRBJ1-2	TGTGCCAGCAGTGAATATCGGTCCGGGACAGACTATGGCTACACCTTC	CASSEYRSGTDYGYTF
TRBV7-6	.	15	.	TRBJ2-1	TGTGCCAGCAGCTTAGTTGGGGGACCCTACAATGAGCAGTTCTTC	CASSLVGGPYNEQFF
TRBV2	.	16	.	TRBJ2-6	TGTGCCAGTGTCTCTAGGTGGGGCTCTGGGGCCAACGTCCTGACTTTC	CASVSRWGSGANVLTF
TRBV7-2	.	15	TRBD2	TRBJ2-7	TGTGCCAGCAGCAAGGGACTAGCGGGAGAAGACGAGCAGTACTTC	CASSKGLAGEDEQYF
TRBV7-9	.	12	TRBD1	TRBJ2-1	TGTGCCGGTGATCCAGGGGGCTGGAGGGAGTTCTTC	CAGDPGGWREFF
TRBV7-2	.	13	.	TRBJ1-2	TGTGCCAGCAGCTTAGGGGCAGGGAATAGCTACACCTTC	CASSLGAGNSYTF
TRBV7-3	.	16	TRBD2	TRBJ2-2	TGTGCCAGCAGCATTATAGCGGGGGAGACAACCGGGGAGCTGTTTTTT	CASSIIAGETTGELFF
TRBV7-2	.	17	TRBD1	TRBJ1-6	TGTGCCAGCAGTCCCGCCGGGGGCTTCAGGGGGGGCTCACCCCTCCACTTT	CASSPAGGFRGGSPLHF
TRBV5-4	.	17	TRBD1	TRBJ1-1	TGTGCCAGCAGCCGCGACGCCCGGACAGGTGTGAACACTGAAGCTTTCTTT	CASSRDARTGVNTEAFF
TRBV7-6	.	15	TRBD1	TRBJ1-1	TGTGCCAGCAGCACGGGACAGGGAATGAACACTGAAGCTTTCTTT	CASSTGQGMNTEAFF
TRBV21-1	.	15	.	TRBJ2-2	TGTGCCGCGTCCAGACGGACCAGGAACACCGGGGAGCTGTTTTTT	CAASRRTRNTGELFF
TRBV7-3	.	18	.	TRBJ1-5	TGTGCCAGCTCCCGACGCCAGGGTAAGCGGAGTTACAATCAGCCCCAGCATTTT	CASSRRQGKRSYNQPQHF
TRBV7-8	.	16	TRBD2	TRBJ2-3	TGTGCCAGCAGCCCAGGTGGACTAGCCCGCACAGATACGCAGTATTTT	CASSPGGLARTDTQYF
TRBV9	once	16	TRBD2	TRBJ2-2	TGTGCCAGCAGCAAAACTAGCGGGGCGAACACCGGGGAGCTGTTTTTT	CASSKTSGANTGELFF
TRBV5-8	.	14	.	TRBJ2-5	TGTGCCAGCAGCTTGGGACAGGCCCTGGAGACCCAGTACTTC	CASSLGQALETQYF
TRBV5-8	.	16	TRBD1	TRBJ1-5	TGTGCCAGCAGCTCAGGGACAGGGTTTAGCAATCAGCCCCAGCATTTT	CASSSGTGFSNQPQHF
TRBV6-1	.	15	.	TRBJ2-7	TGTGCCAGCAGTGAATTACAGGTGAGCTCCTACGAGCAGTACTTC	CASSELQVSSYEQYF
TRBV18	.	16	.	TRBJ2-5	TGTGCCAGCTCACTTAATGCAGGGAAGAGGGAAGAGACCCAGTACTTC	CASSLNAGKREETQYF
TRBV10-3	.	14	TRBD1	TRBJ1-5	TGTGCCATTTGGACAGGGGGAAACAATCAGCCCCAGCATTTT	CAIWTGGNNQPQHF
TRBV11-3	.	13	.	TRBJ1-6	TGTGCCAGCAGCCCCAGACAGGCTTCACCCCTCCACTTT	CASSPRQASPLHF
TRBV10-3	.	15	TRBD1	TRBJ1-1	TGTGCCATCAGTGAGTCGGACAGGGGGAACACTGAAGCTTTCTTT	CAISESDRGNTEAFF
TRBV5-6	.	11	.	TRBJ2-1	TGTGCCAGCAGCTTGGAGGATGAGCAGTTCTTC	CASSLEDEQFF
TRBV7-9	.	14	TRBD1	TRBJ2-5	TGTGCCAGCAGCTTAGGGGGACAGCAAGAGACCCAGTACTTC	CASSLGGQQETQYF
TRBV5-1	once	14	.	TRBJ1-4	TGCGCCAGCAGCCCACAGGCTAATAATGAAAAACTGTTTTTT	CASSPQANNEKLFF
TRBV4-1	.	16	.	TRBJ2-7	TGCGCCAGCAGCCCAGACTCCGGGGTTTTGTCCTACGAGCAGTACTTC	CASSPDSGVLSYEQYF
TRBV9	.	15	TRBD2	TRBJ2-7	TGTGCCAGCAGCGAGGGCGGCGGGGGGGCCTACGAGCAGTACTTC	CASSEGGGGAYEQYF
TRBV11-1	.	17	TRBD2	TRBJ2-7	TGTGCCAGCAGTCCTTCTCTTGGTAGCGGGATCTCCTACGAGCAGTACTTC	CASSPSLGSGISYEQYF
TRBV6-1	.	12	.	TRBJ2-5	TGTGCCAGCAGTGGGGCGGCAGAGACCCAGTACTTC	CASSGAAETQYF
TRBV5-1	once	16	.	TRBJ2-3	TGCGCCAGCAGCTTTAATGGCCGCGGGGGCACAGATACGCAGTATTTT	CASSFNGRGGTDTQYF
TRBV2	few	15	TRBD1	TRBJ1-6	TGTGCCAGCAGTGAGGGCAGGGGGCGGAATTCACCCCTCCACTTT	CASSEGRGRNSPLHF
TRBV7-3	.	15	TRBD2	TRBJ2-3	TGTGCCAGCAGCTTACTAGCGGGGGGATCAGATACGCAGTATTTT	CASSLLAGGSDTQYF
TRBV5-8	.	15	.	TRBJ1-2	TGTGCCAGCAGCCCCCTTCGGGGAGGATCCTATGGCTACACCTTC	CASSPLRGGSYGYTF
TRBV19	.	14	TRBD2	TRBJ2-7	TGTGCCAGTAGGGGGTCTAGCGGCTCCTACGAGCAGTACTTC	CASRGSSGSYEQYF
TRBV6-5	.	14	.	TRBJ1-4	TGTGCCAGCAGGGCTACAGGGTTTAATGAAAAACTGTTTTTT	CASRATGFNEKLFF
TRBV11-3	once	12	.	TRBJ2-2	TGTGCCAGCAGCTTAGGGACCGGGGAGCTGTTTTTT	CASSLGTGELFF
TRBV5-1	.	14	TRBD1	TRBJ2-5	TGCGCCAGCAGCCCCGGGACAGGGGTGGAGACCCAGTACTTC	CASSPGTGVETQYF
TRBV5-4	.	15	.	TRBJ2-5	TGTGCCAGCAGCTTGGGGGGGGTGGAGCAAGAGACCCAGTACTTC	CASSLGGVEQETQYF
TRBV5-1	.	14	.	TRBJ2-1	TGCGCCAGCAGCTTTGACGGTTCCTACAATGAGCAGTTCTTC	CASSFDGSYNEQFF
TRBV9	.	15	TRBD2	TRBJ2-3	TGTGCCAGCAGCGCCCGGGGGGGCCCGACAGATACGCAGTATTTT	CASSARGGPTDTQYF